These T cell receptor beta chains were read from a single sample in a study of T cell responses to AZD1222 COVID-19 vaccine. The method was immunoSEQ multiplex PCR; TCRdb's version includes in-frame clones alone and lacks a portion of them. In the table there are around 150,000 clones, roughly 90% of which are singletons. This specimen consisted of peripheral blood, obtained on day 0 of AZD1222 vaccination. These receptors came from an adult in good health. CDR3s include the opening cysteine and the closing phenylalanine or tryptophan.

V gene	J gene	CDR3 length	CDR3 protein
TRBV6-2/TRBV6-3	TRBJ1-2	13	CASSWKVDPGYTF
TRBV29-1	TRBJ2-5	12	CSVKGALETQYF
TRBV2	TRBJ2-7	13	CASSLAGIYEQYF
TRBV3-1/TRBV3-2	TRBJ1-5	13	CASSQRGGEPQHF
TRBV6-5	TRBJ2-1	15	CASGGQGQTYNEQFF
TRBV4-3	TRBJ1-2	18	CASSLNRGLELNSYGYTF
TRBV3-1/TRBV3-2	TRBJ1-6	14	CASSRDRDNSPLHF
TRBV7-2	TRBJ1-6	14	CASSGDAYNSPLHF
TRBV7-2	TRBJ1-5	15	CASSLGGAGNQPQHF
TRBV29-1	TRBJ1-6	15	CSVEVVSPYNSPLHF
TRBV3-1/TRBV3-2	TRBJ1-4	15	CASSQRDGAKEKLFF
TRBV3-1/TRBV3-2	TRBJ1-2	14	CASSQERTRNGYTF
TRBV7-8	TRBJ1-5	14	CASSLGARVQPQHF
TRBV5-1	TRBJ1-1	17	CASSSGTGGNRKTEAFF
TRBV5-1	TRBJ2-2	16	CASSRGASQNTGELFF